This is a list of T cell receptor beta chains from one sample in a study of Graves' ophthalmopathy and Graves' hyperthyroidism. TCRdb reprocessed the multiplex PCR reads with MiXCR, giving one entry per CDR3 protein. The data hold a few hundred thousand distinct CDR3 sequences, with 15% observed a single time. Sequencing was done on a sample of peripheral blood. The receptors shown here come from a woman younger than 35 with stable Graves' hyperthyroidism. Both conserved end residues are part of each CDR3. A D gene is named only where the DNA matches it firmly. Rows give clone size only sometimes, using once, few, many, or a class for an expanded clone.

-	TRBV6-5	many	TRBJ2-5	TGTGCCAGCAGTTACTCCGCGGCCCTATTCCAAGAGACCCAGTACTTC	CASSYSAALFQETQYF
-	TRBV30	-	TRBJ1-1	TGTGCCTGGAGTGTACTGGAGAACACTGAAGCTTTCTTT	CAWSVLENTEAFF
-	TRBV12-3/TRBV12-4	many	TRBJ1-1	TGTGCCAGCAGTTTTAGGAGGGACACTGAAGCTTTCTTT	CASSFRRDTEAFF
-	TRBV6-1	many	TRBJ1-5	TGTGCCAGCAGTCATGGAGCTTACAATCAGCCCCAGCATTTT	CASSHGAYNQPQHF
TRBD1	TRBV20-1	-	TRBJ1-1	TGCAGTGCTACCTGGGACAGAAGGAGCACTGAAGCTTTCTTT	CSATWDRRSTEAFF
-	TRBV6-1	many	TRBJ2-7	TGTGCCAGCAGCCCCCCTGGCACCGCCGGGAACGAGCAGTACTTC	CASSPPGTAGNEQYF
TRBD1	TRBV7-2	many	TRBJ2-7	TGTGCCAGCAGCTTAGACAGGGGGGACTACGAGCAGTACTTC	CASSLDRGDYEQYF
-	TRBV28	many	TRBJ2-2	TGTGCCAGCAGTTGGGGGGCCGGGGAGCTGTTTTTT	CASSWGAGELFF
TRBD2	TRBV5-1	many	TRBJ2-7	TGCGCCAGCAGCTTGCCTAGCGGGGGGGCTTACGAGCAGTACTTC	CASSLPSGGAYEQYF
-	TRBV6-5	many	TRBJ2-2	TGTGCCAGCAGTTGGGACGGCATAGCCGGGGAGCTGTTTTTT	CASSWDGIAGELFF
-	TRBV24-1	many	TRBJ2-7	TGTGCCACCAGTGATTTTGACGAGCAGTACTTC	CATSDFDEQYF
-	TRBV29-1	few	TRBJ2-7	TGCAGCGTTGAAGATCGGAGGAGGGGGCACGGGCAGTACTTC	CSVEDRRRGHGQYF
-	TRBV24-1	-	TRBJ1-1	TGTGCCACCAGTGATACAGGGCTCTCTAACACTGAAGCTGTCTTT	CATSDTGLSNTEAVF
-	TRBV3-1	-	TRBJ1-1	TGTGCCAGCAGCCTTAAGGGGTTTTACACTGAAGCTTTCTTT	CASSLKGFYTEAFF
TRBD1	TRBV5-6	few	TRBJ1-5	TGTGCCAGCAGCCGGACAGGTCGAGACAATCAGCCCCAGCATTTT	CASSRTGRDNQPQHF
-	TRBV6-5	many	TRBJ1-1	TGTGCCAGCATGTTGGGATACACTGAAGCTTTCTTT	CASMLGYTEAFF
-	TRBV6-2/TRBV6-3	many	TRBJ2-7	TGTGCCAGCAAAACAGCCGGTCCTTTCTACGAGCAGTACTTC	CASKTAGPFYEQYF
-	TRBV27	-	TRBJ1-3	TGTGCCAGCAGTTTTTCCCCTCCTGGAAACACCATATATTTT	CASSFSPPGNTIYF
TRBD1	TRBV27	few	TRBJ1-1	TGTGCCAGCAGCTTCGGGACAGGGAGCACTGAAGCTTTCTTT	CASSFGTGSTEAFF
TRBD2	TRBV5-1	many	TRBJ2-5	TGCGCCAGCCAAACTAGCGATAGGGGAGAAGAGACCCAGTACTTC	CASQTSDRGEETQYF
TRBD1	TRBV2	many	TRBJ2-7	TGTGCCACCGTTCGGGACAGGCTCTCCTACGAGCAGTACTTC	CATVRDRLSYEQYF
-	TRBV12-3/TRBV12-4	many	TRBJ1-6	TGTGCCAGCAGTTTTGGGGGGGGCAATTCACCCCTCCACTTT	CASSFGGGNSPLHF
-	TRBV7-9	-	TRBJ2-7	TGTGCCATCAGCTTAGGTCACAGGACCTACGAGCAGTACTTC	CAISLGHRTYEQYF
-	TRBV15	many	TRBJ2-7	TGTGCCACCAGCAGAGATCGGGACTCCAGCTCCTACGAGCAGTACTTC	CATSRDRDSSSYEQYF
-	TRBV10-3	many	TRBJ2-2	TGTGCCATCAGAGACAGCGCGTTAAACACCGGGGAGCTGTTTTTT	CAIRDSALNTGELFF
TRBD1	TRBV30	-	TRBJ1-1	TGTGCCTGGAGGACAGGGGGGAACACTGAAGCTTTCTTT	CAWRTGGNTEAFF
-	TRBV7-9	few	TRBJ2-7	TGTGCCAGCAGCCTCCCCCGGGACCCCTACGAGCAGTACTTC	CASSLPRDPYEQYF
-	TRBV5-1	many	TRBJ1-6	TGCGCCAGCAGCCTGCTTGGGTATGGGAATTCACCCCTCCACTTT	CASSLLGYGNSPLHF
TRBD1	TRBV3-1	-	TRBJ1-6	TGTGCCAGCAGCCATCGACAGGGACTCAATTCACCCCTCCACTTT	CASSHRQGLNSPLHF
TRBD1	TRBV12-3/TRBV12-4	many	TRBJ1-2	TGTGCCAGCAGAAGGGACGGGACAGGCAGATATGGCTACACCTTC	CASRRDGTGRYGYTF
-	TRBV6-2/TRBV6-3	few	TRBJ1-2	TGTGCCAGCAGTTACTCGAGGGGGGAGACTGACTCACATGGCTACACCTTC	CASSYSRGETDSHGYTF
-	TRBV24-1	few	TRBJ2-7	TGTGCCACCAGTGACCCCCGCCAGGGATACGAGCAGTACTTC	CATSDPRQGYEQYF
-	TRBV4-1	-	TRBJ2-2	TGCGCCAGCAGCAGAGGAAGTAGGCCCGGGGAGCTGTTTTTT	CASSRGSRPGELFF
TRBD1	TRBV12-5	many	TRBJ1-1	TGTGCTAGTGGAAACAGGGGGCCTACTGAAGCTTTCTTT	CASGNRGPTEAFF
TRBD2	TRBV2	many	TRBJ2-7	TGTGCCAGCCTCCGTCCGGGGGGCGAGCAGTACTTC	CASLRPGGEQYF
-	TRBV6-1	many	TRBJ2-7	TGTGCCAGCAGAAAATCCGGGACGGAGCCCAACTACGAGCAGTACTTC	CASRKSGTEPNYEQYF
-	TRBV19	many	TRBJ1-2	-	CASSILAKEGYGYTF
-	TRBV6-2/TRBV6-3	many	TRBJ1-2	TGTGCCAGCAGTTACTTGGGTAGTCAGATACCCGACTATGGCTACACCTTC	CASSYLGSQIPDYGYTF
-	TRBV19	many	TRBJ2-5	TGTGCCAGTAGTATCCGGCTGGGCAGCCAAGAGACCCAGTACTTC	CASSIRLGSQETQYF
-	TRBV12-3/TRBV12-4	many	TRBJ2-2	TGTGCCAGCAGCCTGACGGGGCCCCTCGCCGGGGAGCTGTTTTTT	CASSLTGPLAGELFF
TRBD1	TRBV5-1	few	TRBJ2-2	TGCGCCAGCAGGCCACCGGGACAGGGGTCCGGGGAGCTGTTTTTT	CASRPPGQGSGELFF
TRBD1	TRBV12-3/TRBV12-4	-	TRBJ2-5	TGTGCCAGCAGTCCGGGACAGGAGCAAGAGACCCAGTACTTC	CASSPGQEQETQYF
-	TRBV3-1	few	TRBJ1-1	TGTGCCAGCAGCCAAAGGGATAGGGGTTTGAACACTGAAGCTTTCTTT	CASSQRDRGLNTEAFF
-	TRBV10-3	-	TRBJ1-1	TGTGCCATCAGTCCGGGACACCTGAACACTGAAGCTTTCTTT	CAISPGHLNTEAFF
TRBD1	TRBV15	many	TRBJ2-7	TGTGCCACCAGCTCGCGACAGGGGGCCCACGAGCAGTACTTC	CATSSRQGAHEQYF
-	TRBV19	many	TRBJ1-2	TGTGCCAGTATGGGGACAACTAACTATGGCTACACCTTC	CASMGTTNYGYTF
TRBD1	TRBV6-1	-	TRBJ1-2	TGTGCCAGCAGTATCGGACAGGTCGGGGGCTATGGCTACACCTTC	CASSIGQVGGYGYTF
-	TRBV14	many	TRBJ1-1	TGTGCCAGCAGCCAAGGGAAACAGGGTATCATGAACACTGAAGCTTTCTTT	CASSQGKQGIMNTEAFF
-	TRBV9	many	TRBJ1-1	TGTGCCAGCAGCGTAGCTGACCAGAACACTGAAGCTTTCTTT	CASSVADQNTEAFF
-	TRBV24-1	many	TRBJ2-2	TGTGCCACCAGTGATCCCCGAATAGGGGGAGTGAGCACCGGGGAGCTGTTTTTT	CATSDPRIGGVSTGELFF
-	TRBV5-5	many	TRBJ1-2	TGTGCCAGCAGCTTACCCCCGATCTCCTATGGCTACACCTTC	CASSLPPISYGYTF
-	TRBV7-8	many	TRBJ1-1	TGTGCCAGCAGCCTGAGTGGGGGAGGGACTGAAGCTTTCTTT	CASSLSGGGTEAFF
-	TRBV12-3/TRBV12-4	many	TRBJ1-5	TGTGCCAGCAGACGAACCGGACAGATGAGCAATCAGCCCCAGCATTTT	CASRRTGQMSNQPQHF
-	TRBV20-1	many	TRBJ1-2	TGCAGTGCCACGCCGGGATCCTATGGCTACACCTTC	CSATPGSYGYTF
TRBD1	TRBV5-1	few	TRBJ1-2	TGCGCCAGCAGCTTAACCGGGACAGGGGGCTTCTATGGCTACACCTTC	CASSLTGTGGFYGYTF
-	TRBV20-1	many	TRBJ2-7	TGCAGTGCTAGCAAGGGGGTGTGGGAAGACGAGCAGTACTTC	CSASKGVWEDEQYF
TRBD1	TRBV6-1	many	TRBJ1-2	TGTGCCAGCAACCCGACAGGGCAGGAATATGGCTACACCTTC	CASNPTGQEYGYTF
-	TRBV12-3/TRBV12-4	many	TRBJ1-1	TGTGCCAGCAGTTTCGCCATGAACACTGAAGCTTTCTTT	CASSFAMNTEAFF
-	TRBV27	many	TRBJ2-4	TGTGCCAGCAGTTTAAGCCCGTCCAGGGCCAGGTTTGACAAAAACATTCAGTACTTC	CASSLSPSRARFDKNIQYF
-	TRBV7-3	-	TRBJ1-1	TGTGCCAGCAGCTTAATGGCAAAGAACACTGAAGCTTTCTTT	CASSLMAKNTEAFF